A selection of T cell receptor beta chains follows, all from one sample in a study of blood T cells in healthy people across ages. TCRdb itself ran the 5' RACE reads through MiXCR, one entry per CDR3 protein. The sample has 870,000 or so distinct CDR3 sequences, 25% to 30% seen once; the top ten hold 15% to 20%. Sample: blood. Receptor source: an elderly woman in good health. Both conserved end residues are part of each CDR3. A D gene is named only where the DNA matches it firmly. A clone size is listed for some rows: how often the clone was seen (once, few, many), or a class if it is expanded.

abundance: .
v_gene: TRBV4-2
j_gene: TRBJ2-7
d_gene: .
CDR3aa: CASSQWGEEQYF
CDR3nt: TGTGCCAGCAGCCAATGGGGGGAGGAGCAGTACTTC

abundance: .
v_gene: TRBV29-1
j_gene: TRBJ2-3
d_gene: TRBD2
CDR3aa: CSVRTSGRRNTQYF
CDR3nt: TGCAGCGTGCGAACTAGCGGGAGAAGAAATACGCAGTATTTT

abundance: .
v_gene: TRBV4-2
j_gene: TRBJ1-4
d_gene: TRBD1
CDR3aa: CASSQETRDRGRRGNEKLFF
CDR3nt: TGTGCCAGCAGCCAAGAAACTCGGGACAGGGGCCGCAGGGGTAATGAAAAACTGTTTTTT

abundance: .
v_gene: TRBV10-1
j_gene: TRBJ2-6
d_gene: .
CDR3aa: CASSDSQKTSGANVLTF
CDR3nt: TGCGCCAGCAGTGACAGCCAAAAGACCTCTGGGGCCAACGTCCTGACTTTC

abundance: .
v_gene: TRBV20-1
j_gene: TRBJ2-5
d_gene: TRBD2
CDR3aa: CSARARRGTEETQYF
CDR3nt: TGCAGTGCTAGAGCCCGGCGGGGGACCGAAGAGACCCAGTACTTC

abundance: many
v_gene: TRBV28
j_gene: TRBJ2-5
d_gene: TRBD1
CDR3aa: CASSFGDRDPPGQYF
CDR3nt: TGTGCCAGCAGTTTTGGGGACAGGGACCCACCCGGGCAGTACTTC

abundance: .
v_gene: TRBV7-2
j_gene: TRBJ2-7
d_gene: TRBD2
CDR3aa: CASSPSGGWSYEQYF
CDR3nt: TGTGCCAGCAGTCCTAGCGGGGGGTGGTCCTACGAGCAGTACTTC

abundance: .
v_gene: TRBV5-5
j_gene: TRBJ1-1
d_gene: TRBD1
CDR3aa: CASSFGQGPTEAFF
CDR3nt: TGTGCCAGCAGCTTCGGACAGGGCCCCACTGAAGCTTTCTTT

abundance: many
v_gene: TRBV20-1
j_gene: TRBJ2-4
d_gene: TRBD2
CDR3aa: CSARELSRGDIQYF
CDR3nt: TGCAGTGCTAGAGAACTCAGTCGGGGGGACATTCAGTACTTC

abundance: many
v_gene: TRBV6-6
j_gene: TRBJ2-1
d_gene: TRBD2
CDR3aa: CASSGGARNNEQFF
CDR3nt: TGTGCCAGCTCGGGGGGGGCGCGGAACAATGAGCAGTTCTTC

abundance: few
v_gene: TRBV27
j_gene: TRBJ2-3
d_gene: .
CDR3aa: CASSFTGKSTDTQYF
CDR3nt: TGTGCCAGCAGTTTTACCGGGAAAAGCACAGATACGCAGTATTTT

abundance: many
v_gene: TRBV12-3/TRBV12-4
j_gene: TRBJ1-2
d_gene: .
CDR3aa: CASSLVVYGYTF
CDR3nt: TGTGCCAGCAGTTTAGTAGTTTATGGCTACACCTTC

abundance: .
v_gene: TRBV5-4
j_gene: TRBJ1-2
d_gene: TRBD1
CDR3aa: CASSLHSYATGGASGYTF
CDR3nt: TGTGCCAGCAGCCTCCATTCCTACGCGACAGGGGGCGCGTCCGGCTACACCTTC

abundance: .
v_gene: TRBV2
j_gene: TRBJ2-7
d_gene: .
CDR3aa: CASSDNSAGASYEQYF
CDR3nt: TGTGCCAGCAGTGATAATTCGGCTGGGGCCTCCTACGAGCAGTACTTC

abundance: .
v_gene: TRBV5-6
j_gene: TRBJ1-2
d_gene: .
CDR3aa: CASWEQGRNYGYTF
CDR3nt: TGTGCCAGCTGGGAACAGGGACGGAACTATGGCTACACCTTC

abundance: few
v_gene: TRBV9
j_gene: TRBJ2-1
d_gene: .
CDR3aa: CASSTRTTYNEQFF
CDR3nt: TGTGCCAGCAGCACCCGGACTACATACAATGAGCAGTTCTTC

abundance: .
v_gene: TRBV4-3
j_gene: TRBJ2-2
d_gene: .
CDR3aa: CASSQDRGANGELFF
CDR3nt: TGCGCCAGCAGCCAAGATAGGGGGGCTAACGGGGAGCTGTTTTTT

abundance: .
v_gene: TRBV7-9
j_gene: TRBJ1-6
d_gene: TRBD1
CDR3aa: CASSLAAGTGLNSPLHF
CDR3nt: TGTGCCAGCAGCTTAGCCGCCGGGACAGGGTTAAATTCACCCCTCCACTTT

abundance: .
v_gene: TRBV20-1
j_gene: TRBJ2-7
d_gene: .
CDR3aa: CSARDLEGSYEQYF
CDR3nt: TGCAGTGCTAGAGATCTTGAAGGATCCTACGAGCAGTACTTC

abundance: many
v_gene: TRBV27
j_gene: TRBJ2-3
d_gene: TRBD2
CDR3aa: CASITGQGVLAGGPCSTDTQYF
CDR3nt: TGTGCCAGCATTACCGGGCAGGGGGTCTTAGCGGGGGGCCCTTGTTCCACAGATACGCAGTATTTT

abundance: .
v_gene: TRBV12-3/TRBV12-4
j_gene: TRBJ2-3
d_gene: .
CDR3aa: CASSLRALGGGPDTQYF
CDR3nt: TGTGCCAGCAGTTTAAGGGCACTAGGAGGGGGGCCAGATACGCAGTATTTT

abundance: .
v_gene: TRBV7-2
j_gene: TRBJ2-3
d_gene: TRBD2
CDR3aa: CASSQGLAGASSSTDTQYF
CDR3nt: TGTGCCAGCAGCCAGGGACTAGCGGGGGCCTCTTCTAGCACAGATACGCAGTATTTT

abundance: .
v_gene: TRBV18
j_gene: TRBJ2-3
d_gene: .
CDR3aa: CASSLESDAQYF
CDR3nt: TGTGCCAGCTCACTAGAAAGCGATGCGCAGTATTTT

abundance: .
v_gene: TRBV5-1
j_gene: TRBJ1-3
d_gene: .
CDR3aa: CASSLGAAGNTIYF
CDR3nt: TGCGCCAGCAGCTTGGGGGCCGCTGGAAACACCATATATTTT

abundance: .
v_gene: TRBV19
j_gene: TRBJ1-1
d_gene: .
CDR3aa: CASSSDWGRHTEAFF
CDR3nt: TGTGCCAGTAGTAGCGACTGGGGAAGGCACACTGAAGCTTTCTTT